This TCR beta chain was obtained from a study of blood T cells in healthy people across ages. A J-beta primer mix and a sample-barcoded 5' primer were used in a second PCR of about 7 to 12 cycles. The yield of each sample was at least 2.5 million CDR3-containing paired-end reads. TCRdb passed the 5' RACE reads through MiXCR, listing each CDR3 protein once. The table lists about 630,000 distinct CDR3 sequences, roughly 21% of them singletons. Points on this clonotype: What it binds is not known.

Per germline, CDR1 MNHEY and CDR2 SVGAGI. CDR3 size: 12 residues. Trimming took 7 bases from V and 7 from J, leaving 13 bases between them. Study-wide results and caveats: Among T cells, TCR beta diversity per million cells dropped roughly linearly as age rose. Whereas aged donors had fewer naive CD4+ cells, long-lived donors had more of them and higher diversity. The study found TCR beta diversity correlated strongly with naive T cell percentage.

V is TRBV6-5 and J is TRBJ2-5; D may correspond to TRBD1 or TRBD2 (6 bases each). This receptor was taken from a man between 70 and 80 years old in good health. The specimen sequenced was blood. CDR3 DNA sequence: TGTGCCAGCACCACACCGGGGGCGACCCAGTACTTC. As protein: CASTTPGATQYF.